This passage covers 17 T cell receptor beta chains from one sample sequenced in a study of early T cells in non-severe SARS-CoV-2 infection. MiXCR, run by TCRdb on the 5' RACE reads, gives a single entry per CDR3 protein. This sample has 60,000 or so distinct CDR3 sequences, with about 10% found just once. Source material: whole blood. The receptors shown here come from an adult who was a healthcare worker with PCR-confirmed SARS-CoV-2 infection or an uninfected control (not recorded which).

At least ten counts were recorded for this clonotype. The chain is built from TRBV11-2 and TRBJ2-5; D unclear. The CDR3 length is 12 residues. The germline V gene has CDR1 SGHAT and CDR2 FQNNGV. The V end was cut by 5 bases, the J end by 4 bases, with 8 bases between. CDR3 sequence reads: CASSPPRETQYF. CDR3 coding DNA: TGTGCCAGCAGCCCGCCCCGAGAGACCCAGTACTTC.

Ten or more counts support this clonotype. The V and J genes are TRBV24-1 and TRBJ2-3; D ambiguous. Germline V gene sequence: CDR1 KGHDR, CDR2 SFDVKD. This CDR3 is built from 13 residues. V lost 3 bases, J lost 2 bases, and 5 bases lay in between. Here the CDR3 DNA reads TGTGCCACCAGTGATCGGACCACAGATACGCAGTATTTT. This translates into CATSDRTTDTQYF.

This clonotype was seen ten or more times. The chain recombines TRBV5-4 with TRBJ2-3; D may be TRBD2 (5 bases). CDR3 length: 15 residues. Germline values: CDR1 SGHNT, CDR2 YYREEE (reference sequence). V gave up 0 bases and J gave up 4 bases, with 12 bases separating them. As DNA, the CDR3 is TGTGCCAGCAGCTTGGGCGGGTTGCGGGCAGATACGCAGTATTTT. Its protein product is CASSLGGLRADTQYF.

CDR3 nucleotides: TGCGCCAGCAGCCAACTGACAGGGGACTATGGCTACACCTTC. Residues: CASSQLTGDYGYTF. The chain has TRBV4-1 and TRBJ1-2; 8 bases map to TRBD1. The CDR3 has 14 residues. Germline assignment: CDR1 MGHRA and CDR2 YSYEKL. J gave up 3 bases and V 2 bases, and 2 bases lay outside the gene matches.

This clonotype turned up a few times. This chain uses TRBV30 with TRBJ1-1; TRBD1 is a possible D gene (5 bases). The CDR3 has 13 amino acids. Germline values: CDR1 GTSNPN, CDR2 SVGIG (reference sequence). The ends were cut back, 2 bases at V and 0 bases at J, with 7 bases in the middle. CDR3 in DNA: TGTGCCTGGAGTCAGGGAATGAACACTGAAGCTTTCTTT. Its protein is CAWSQGMNTEAFF.

About this clonotype: This may be a read error: a much more frequent sequence differs by one nucleotide. The chain uses TRBV21-1 and TRBJ1-5. TRBV21-1 is listed as a pseudogene. This CDR3 is built from 14 residues. The chain's CDR3 is CASSKPVGDQPQHF. DNA of the CDR3: TGTGCCAGCAGCAAACCAGTGGGTGATCAGCCCCAGCATTTT.

This clonotype was counted ten times or more. V is TRBV20-1 and J is TRBJ2-7; no clear D gene. V gave up 2 bases and J gave up 3 bases, with 5 bases separating them. In germline, CDR1 is DFQATT, CDR2 SNEGSKA (reference sequence). CDR3 length equals 11 residues. The CDR3 DNA is TGCAGTGCTAGAAGCCTCTACGAGCAGTACTTC. It yields the protein CSARSLYEQYF.

This clonotype was detected ten times or more. The V gene is TRBV30, the J gene TRBJ2-1, with no clear D. The V end was cut by 4 bases, the J end by 6 bases, with 10 bases between. The germline V gene has CDR1 GTSNPN and CDR2 SVGIG (reference sequence). This CDR3 has 12 amino acids. Here the CDR3 reads CAWTKTSNEQFF. In DNA, the CDR3 is TGTGCCTGGACCAAGACCAGCAATGAGCAGTTCTTC.

This chain uses TRBV4-1 with TRBJ1-1; a possible D gene is TRBD1 (5 bases). V lost 3 bases to trimming and J lost 1 base, with 9 bases between them. CDR3 length equals 14 residues. Germline V gene data show CDR1 as MGHRA and CDR2 as YSYEKL. The CDR3 sequence is CASSHRQTNTEAFF. The CDR3 DNA is TGCGCCAGCAGCCACCGACAGACGAACACTGAAGCTTTCTTT.

This clonotype was seen more than once but under ten times. V is TRBV2 and J is TRBJ1-5; TRBD1 matches at 8 bases. Per the germline V gene, CDR1 is SNHLY and CDR2 is FYNNEI. The CDR3 length is 14 residues. The V and J ends lost 6 bases and 5 bases, in that order; junction bases with no gene match: 6. Here the CDR3 reads CASRGTGRYQPQHF. CDR3 DNA sequence: TGTGCCAGCAGGGGGACAGGACGGTATCAGCCCCAGCATTTT.

This clonotype was counted a few times. The chain is built from TRBV5-1 and TRBJ1-5; TRBD1 agrees at 8 bases. J lost 7 bases, V lost 3 bases, and 6 bases had no gene match. This CDR3 spans 14 amino acids. Per germline, CDR1 SGHRS and CDR2 YFSETQ. This chain's CDR3 is CASSSGQGGQPQHF. In nucleotides, the CDR3 is TGCGCCAGCAGCTCCGGACAGGGAGGCCAGCCCCAGCATTTT.

The rearrangement uses TRBV5-6 and TRBJ2-2; perhaps TRBD1 as D (6 bases). Between the trimmed V and J ends, which lost 0 bases and 3 bases, there was a span of 15 bases. The germline CDR1 and CDR2 sequences are SGHDT and YYEEEE. The CDR3 is 17 amino acids. CDR3 DNA: TGTGCCAGCAGCTTGGGACTTTCGGGACAAGACACCGGGGAGCTGTTTTTT. Protein sequence: CASSLGLSGQDTGELFF.

In this sample, this clonotype turned up many times. This chain joins TRBV18 and TRBJ2-5; D is perhaps TRBD2 (6 bases). Germline assignment: CDR1 KGHSH and CDR2 LQKENI. This CDR3 is built from 13 residues. V lost 5 bases, J lost 0 bases, and 7 bases lay in between. The CDR3 loop reads CASSGGYQETQYF. CDR3 coding DNA: TGTGCCAGCTCAGGGGGGTACCAAGAGACCCAGTACTTC.

Only one count was recorded for this clonotype. The chain combines TRBV21-1 with TRBJ2-3. TRBV21-1 is tagged as a pseudogene. The CDR3 contains 14 residues. The CDR3, as DNA: TGTGCCAGCAGCAAAGGACAAGTCACAGATACGCAGTATTTT. Protein product: CASSKGQVTDTQYF.

This clonotype was seen many times. The chain carries TRBV14 and TRBJ2-1; 7 nucleotides align to TRBD1. The V gene's germline CDR1 is SGHDN and CDR2 FVKESK. The CDR3 runs 14 residues. Unmatched junction bases numbered 3, after V lost 3 bases and J lost 4 bases. In nucleotides, the CDR3 is TGTGCCAGCAGCCAGGCGGACAGGTACAATGAGCAGTTCTTC. It encodes CASSQADRYNEQFF.

Of note for this clonotype: One end of the junction fails to match germline, which may point to a read error. V gene TRBV7-3 combines with J gene TRBJ2-1; D possibly corresponds to TRBD1 (6 bases). Germline assignment: CDR1 SGHTA and CDR2 FQGTGA. The CDR3 length is 15 residues. The CDR3: CASSRIGGSYHEQFF. The CDR3 nucleotides are TGTGCCAGCAGCCGAATAGGGGGATCCTACCATGAGCAGTTCTTC.

CDR3 region: CASRYTGTYEQYF. The DNA of the CDR3 is TGTGCCAGCAGATATACAGGCACCTACGAGCAGTACTTC. This chain uses TRBV2 with TRBJ2-7; possible D gene TRBD1, 5 bases. Per the germline V gene, CDR1 is SNHLY and CDR2 is FYNNEI. The ends were cut back, 6 bases at V and 2 bases at J, with 11 bases in the middle. CDR3 length: 13 amino acids.